This section outlines one T cell receptor beta chain sequence together with its context. TCRdb's table, derived via immunoSEQ multiplex PCR, lists solely in-frame clones and lacks some. The sample has some 160,000 clones; approximately 91% are singletons. The source of the sample is a study of blood T cell repertoires in COVID-19. Losses at the gene ends were 4 bases for V and 4 bases for J; bases not matched to a gene: 17. CDR1 and CDR2 from the germline V gene are SGHVS and FQNEAQ. The CDR3 consists of 18 residues. The clonotype comes from a man younger than 30 with acute or convalescent COVID-19. The genes are TRBV7-8 and TRBJ2-7, with TRBD1 matching 9 bases. Input material: peripheral blood. CDR3 sequence reads: CASSSSRRPGQGIYEQYF. CDR3 nucleotide sequence: TGTGCCAGCAGCTCAAGTAGAAGACCGGGACAGGGAATTTACGAGCAGTACTTC.